This T cell receptor (beta chain) was obtained from a study of T cell changes during pregnancy in multiple sclerosis. Using immunoSEQ multiplex PCR, the repertoire was profiled, and TCRdb retains in-frame clones only, with some absent. Of about 36,000 clones detected, about nine tenths appear once; the ten largest clones hold approximately 0.47%. With V trimmed by 5 bases and J by 0 bases, 7 bases remained unmatched. Germline values: CDR1 SNHLY, CDR2 FYNNEI. This CDR3 region has 16 residues. Sample: CD4+ T cells from peripheral blood mononuclear cells, taken in the second trimester of pregnancy. This receptor was taken from a female donor in good health, enrolled as a control in a pregnancy study. The V gene is TRBV2, the J gene TRBJ1-5; 7 bases align to TRBD1. The CDR3 DNA is TGTGCCAGCAGTCGGGACAGAACTTATAGCAATCAGCCCCAGCATTTT. Residues: CASSRDRTYSNQPQHF.